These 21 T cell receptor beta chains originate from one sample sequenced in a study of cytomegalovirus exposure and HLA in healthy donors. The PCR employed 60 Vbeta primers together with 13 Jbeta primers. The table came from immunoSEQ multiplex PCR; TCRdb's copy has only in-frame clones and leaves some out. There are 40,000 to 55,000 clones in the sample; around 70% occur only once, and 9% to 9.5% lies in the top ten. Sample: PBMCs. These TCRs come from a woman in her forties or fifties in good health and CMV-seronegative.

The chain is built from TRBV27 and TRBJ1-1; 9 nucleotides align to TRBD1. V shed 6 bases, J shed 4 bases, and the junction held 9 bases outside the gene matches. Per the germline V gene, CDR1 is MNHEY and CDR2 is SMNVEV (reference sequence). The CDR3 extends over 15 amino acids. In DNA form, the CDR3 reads TGTGCCAGCAGCCGGGGACAGGGTTGGGGCACTGAAGCTTTCTTT. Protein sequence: CASSRGQGWGTEAFF.

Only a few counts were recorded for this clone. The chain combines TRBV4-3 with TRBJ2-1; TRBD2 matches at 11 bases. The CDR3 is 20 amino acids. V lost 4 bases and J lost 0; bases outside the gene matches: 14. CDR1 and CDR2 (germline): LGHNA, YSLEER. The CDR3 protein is CASSPWGPGLAASSYNEQFF. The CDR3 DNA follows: TGCGCCAGCAGCCCTTGGGGCCCGGGACTAGCGGCAAGCTCCTACAATGAGCAGTTCTTC.

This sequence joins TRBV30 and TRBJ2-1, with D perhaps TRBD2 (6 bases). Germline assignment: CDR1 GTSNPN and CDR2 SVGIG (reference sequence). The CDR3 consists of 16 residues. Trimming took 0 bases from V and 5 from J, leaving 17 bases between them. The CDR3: CAWSVGTAQLNNEQFF. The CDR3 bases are TGTGCCTGGAGTGTAGGGACTGCACAACTAAACAATGAGCAGTTCTTC.

CDR3 coding DNA: TGTGCCAGCAGAGAAACAGGGAATCAGCCCCAGCATTTT. This gives the protein CASRETGNQPQHF. This chain links TRBV27 with TRBJ1-5; D perhaps matches TRBD1 (6 bases). Germline V CDR1 and CDR2: MNHEY, SMNVEV (reference sequence). The CDR3 loop spans 13 amino acids. With 6 bases removed from V and 4 bases from J, the gap between germline ends came to 10 bases.

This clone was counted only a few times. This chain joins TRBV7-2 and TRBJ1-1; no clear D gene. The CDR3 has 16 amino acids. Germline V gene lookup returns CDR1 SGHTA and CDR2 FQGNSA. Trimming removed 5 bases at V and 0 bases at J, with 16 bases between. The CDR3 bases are TGTGCCAGCAGCCCCTCAAGGAACAGTGTGAACACTGAAGCTTTCTTT. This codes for CASSPSRNSVNTEAFF.

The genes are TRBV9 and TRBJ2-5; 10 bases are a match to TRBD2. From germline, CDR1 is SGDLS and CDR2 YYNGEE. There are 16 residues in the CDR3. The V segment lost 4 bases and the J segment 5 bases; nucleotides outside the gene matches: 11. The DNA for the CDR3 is TGTGCCAGCAGCCGCGATGGAGCGGGGGGGCGGGAGACCCAGTACTTC. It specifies CASSRDGAGGRETQYF.

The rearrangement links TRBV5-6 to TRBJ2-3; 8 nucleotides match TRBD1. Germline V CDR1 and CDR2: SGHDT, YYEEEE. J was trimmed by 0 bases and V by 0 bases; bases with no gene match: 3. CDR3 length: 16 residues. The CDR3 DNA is TGTGCCAGCAGCTTGGCCAGGGGGCTCAGCACAGATACGCAGTATTTT. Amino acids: CASSLARGLSTDTQYF. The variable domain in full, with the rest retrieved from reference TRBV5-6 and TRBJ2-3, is DAGVTQSPTHLIKTRGQQVTLRCSPKSGHDTVSWYQQALGQGPQFIFQYYEEEERQRGNFPDRFSGHQFPNYSSELNVNALLLGDSALYLCASSLARGLSTDTQYFGPGTRLTVL.

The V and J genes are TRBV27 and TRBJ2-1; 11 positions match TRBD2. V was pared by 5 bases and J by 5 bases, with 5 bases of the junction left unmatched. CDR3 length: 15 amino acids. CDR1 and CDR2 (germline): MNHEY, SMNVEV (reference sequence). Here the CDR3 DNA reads TGTGCCAGCAGTCCCCTAGCGGGAGGACACAATGAGCAGTTCTTC. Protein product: CASSPLAGGHNEQFF.

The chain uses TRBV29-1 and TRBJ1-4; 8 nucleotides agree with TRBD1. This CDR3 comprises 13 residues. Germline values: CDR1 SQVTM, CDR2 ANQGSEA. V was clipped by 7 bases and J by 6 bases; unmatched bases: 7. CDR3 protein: CSAVTGVDEKLFF. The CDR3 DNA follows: TGCAGCGCCGTGACAGGGGTAGATGAAAAACTGTTTTTT.

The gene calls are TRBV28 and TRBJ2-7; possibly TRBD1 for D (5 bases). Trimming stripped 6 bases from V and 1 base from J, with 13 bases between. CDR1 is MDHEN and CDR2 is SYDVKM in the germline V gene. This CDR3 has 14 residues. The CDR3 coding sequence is TGTGCCAGCAGCGCCAGGGTTGGATCCTACGAGCAGTACTTC. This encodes CASSARVGSYEQYF.

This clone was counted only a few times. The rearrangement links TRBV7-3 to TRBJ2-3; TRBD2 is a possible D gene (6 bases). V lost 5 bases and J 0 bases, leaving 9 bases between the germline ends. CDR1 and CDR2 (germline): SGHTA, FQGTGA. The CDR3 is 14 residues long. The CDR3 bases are TGTGCCAGCAGCCGGGACTGGAGCACAGATACGCAGTATTTT. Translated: CASSRDWSTDTQYF.

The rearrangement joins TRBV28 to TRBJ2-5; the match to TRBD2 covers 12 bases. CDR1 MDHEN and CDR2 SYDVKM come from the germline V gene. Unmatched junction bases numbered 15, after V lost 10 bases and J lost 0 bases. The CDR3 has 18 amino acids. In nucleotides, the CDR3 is TGTGCCACCGGACCGGGACTAGCGGGCCACCCCAACCAAGAGACCCAGTACTTC. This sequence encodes CATGPGLAGHPNQETQYF.

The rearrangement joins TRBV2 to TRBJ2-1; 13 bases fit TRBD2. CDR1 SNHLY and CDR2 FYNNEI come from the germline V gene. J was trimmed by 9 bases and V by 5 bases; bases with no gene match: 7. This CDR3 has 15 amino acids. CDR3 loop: CASSPGLAGVVEQFF. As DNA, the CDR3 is TGTGCCAGCAGTCCCGGACTAGCGGGAGTGGTTGAGCAGTTCTTC.

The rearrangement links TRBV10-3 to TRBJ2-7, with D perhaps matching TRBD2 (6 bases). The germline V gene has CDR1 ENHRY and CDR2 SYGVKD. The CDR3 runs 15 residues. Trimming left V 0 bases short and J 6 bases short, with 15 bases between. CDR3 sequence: CAISESGIAESEQYF. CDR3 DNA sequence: TGTGCCATCAGTGAGTCAGGGATAGCGGAGAGCGAGCAGTACTTC.

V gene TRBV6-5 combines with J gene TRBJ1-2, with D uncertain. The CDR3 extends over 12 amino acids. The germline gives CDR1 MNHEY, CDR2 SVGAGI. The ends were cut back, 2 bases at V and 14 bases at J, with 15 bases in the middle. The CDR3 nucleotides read TGTGCCAGCAGTTACGGCGCGGAGGCCGAGACCTTC. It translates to CASSYGAEAETF.

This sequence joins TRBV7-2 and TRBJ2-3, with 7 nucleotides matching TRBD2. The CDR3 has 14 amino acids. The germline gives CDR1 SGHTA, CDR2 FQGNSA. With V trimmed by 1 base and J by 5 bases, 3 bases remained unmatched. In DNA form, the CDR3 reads TGTGCCAGCAGCTTAGAGTGGGGGGGAGATACGCAGTATTTT. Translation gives CASSLEWGGDTQYF.

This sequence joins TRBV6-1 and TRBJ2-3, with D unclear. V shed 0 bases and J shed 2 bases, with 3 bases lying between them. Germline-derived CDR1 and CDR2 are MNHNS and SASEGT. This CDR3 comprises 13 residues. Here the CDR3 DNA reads TGTGCCAGCAGTGAAGCCTTCACAGATACGCAGTATTTT. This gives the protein CASSEAFTDTQYF.

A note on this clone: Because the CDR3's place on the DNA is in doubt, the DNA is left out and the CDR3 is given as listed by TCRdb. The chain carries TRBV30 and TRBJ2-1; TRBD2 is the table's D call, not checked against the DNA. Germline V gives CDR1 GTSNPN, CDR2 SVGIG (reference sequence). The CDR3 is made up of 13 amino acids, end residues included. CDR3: CAWASGSSNEQLF.

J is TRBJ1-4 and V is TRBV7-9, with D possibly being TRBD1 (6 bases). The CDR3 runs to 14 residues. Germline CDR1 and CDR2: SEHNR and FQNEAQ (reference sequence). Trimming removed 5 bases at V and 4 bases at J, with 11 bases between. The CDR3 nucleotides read TGTGCCAGCAGCCCAGGGGTGGGTAATGAAAAACTGTTTTTT. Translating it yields CASSPGVGNEKLFF.

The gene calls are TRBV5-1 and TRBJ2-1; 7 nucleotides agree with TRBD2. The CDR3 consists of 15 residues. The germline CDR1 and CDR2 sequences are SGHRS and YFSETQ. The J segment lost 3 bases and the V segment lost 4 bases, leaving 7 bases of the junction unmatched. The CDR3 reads CASSRLERGYNEQFF. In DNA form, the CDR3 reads TGCGCCAGCAGCCGCCTCGAGCGGGGCTACAATGAGCAGTTCTTC. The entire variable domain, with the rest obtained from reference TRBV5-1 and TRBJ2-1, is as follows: KAGVTQTPRYLIKTRGQQVTLSCSPISGHRSVSWYQQTPGQGLQFLFEYFSETQRNKGNFPGRFSGRQFSNSRSEMNVSTLELGDSALYLCASSRLERGYNEQFFGPGTRLTVL.

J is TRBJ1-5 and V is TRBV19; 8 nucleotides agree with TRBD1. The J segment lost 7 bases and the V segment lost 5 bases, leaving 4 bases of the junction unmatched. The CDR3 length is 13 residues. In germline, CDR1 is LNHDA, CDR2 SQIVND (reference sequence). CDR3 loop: CASSADREQPQHF. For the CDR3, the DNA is TGTGCCAGTAGTGCGGACAGGGAACAGCCCCAGCATTTT.